This record concerns one TCR beta chain sequence. Its antigen is still unknown. This record belongs to a study of untreated major depressive disorder. Broader study findings: Depressed patients' CD4+ T cells carried increased TRBV05-01 (Vbeta 5.1) usage versus control CD4+ T cells.

Patient depression severity was moderate to severe. No major medical conditions, Axis I/II comorbidities, regular medication, or illicit drugs. Approximately 30 ml of blood was drawn into EDTA tubes. TCRdb keeps only in-frame clones here, not all; method: immunoSEQ multiplex PCR. The sample lists approximately 24,000 clones, roughly nine tenths occurring once. Trimming took off 4 bases at V and 5 bases at J, with 18 bases between the two ends. The CDR3 consists of 16 residues. In germline, CDR1 is MNHNS, CDR2 SASEGT. Sequencing input: CD4+ T cells from PBMCs. The clonotype was recovered from a woman aged 30 to 39 with major depressive disorder. The J gene is TRBJ1-5, the V gene TRBV6-1, with D possibly TRBD1 on 5 matching bases. The CDR3 nucleotides are TGTGCCAGCAGTGTCCCCGGGACGATTGGTTATCAGCCCCAGCATTTT. It translates to CASSVPGTIGYQPQHF.